These 13 T cell receptor beta chains came from one sample sequenced in a study of blood T cell repertoires in COVID-19. The method was immunoSEQ multiplex PCR; TCRdb's version includes in-frame clones alone and lacks a portion of them. The sample gives 350,000 to 400,000 clones, more than 85% of which show up once; roughly 3% is in the top ten. The sample taken for sequencing was PBMCs or T cells enriched from blood (not recorded which). The origin of the receptors is a woman aged 25 to 39 who had recovered from COVID-19.

The sample holds a few counts of this clone. This chain links TRBV7-9 with TRBJ2-5; D not resolved. V lost 10 bases and J 3 bases, leaving 15 bases between the germline ends. The CDR3 is 13 residues long. CDR1 is SEHNR and CDR2 is FQNEAQ in the germline V gene (reference sequence). As DNA, the CDR3 is TGTGCCAACGGCGGCAGCTCCGAAGAGACCCAGTACTTC. Protein product: CANGGSSEETQYF.

This chain uses TRBV5-5 with TRBJ1-2; the D gene is possibly TRBD1 (6 bases). This CDR3 has 13 residues. V lost 4 bases to trimming and J lost 4 bases, with 11 bases between them. Germline values: CDR1 SGHKS, CDR2 YYEKEE (reference sequence). CDR3 DNA: TGTGCCAGCAGCCCCCAGGGGTTCTATGGCTACACCTTC. It yields the protein CASSPQGFYGYTF.

This clone was observed a single time. V usage is TRBV19 and J usage is TRBJ2-3, with 8 bases lining up with TRBD1. Trimming took 6 bases from V and 3 from J; bases not matched to a gene: 2. The CDR3 spans 13 residues. From germline, CDR1 is LNHDA and CDR2 SQIVND (reference sequence). CDR3 sequence: CASSQGATDTQYF. CDR3 sequence (DNA): TGTGCCAGTAGCCAGGGGGCGACAGATACGCAGTATTTT.

The rearrangement uses TRBV7-3 and TRBJ2-6; unclear D gene. CDR1 and CDR2 from the germline V gene are SGHTA and FQGTGA. The CDR3 length is 18 residues. V was cut by 1 base and J by 0 bases, with 13 bases left in between. CDR3: CASSLIGGSNSGANVLTF. The CDR3 DNA reads TGTGCCAGCAGCTTAATCGGCGGCAGCAACTCTGGGGCCAACGTCCTGACTTTC.

The gene calls are TRBV12-3 or TRBV12-4 and TRBJ1-5; D remains ambiguous. Deletions cut 3 bases from V and 6 bases from J, with 6 bases between. This CDR3 contains 12 residues. The CDR3 loop reads CASSFLAQPQHF. DNA of the CDR3: TGTGCCAGCAGTTTTTTGGCTCAGCCCCAGCATTTT.

The genes are TRBV29-1 and TRBJ2-7; the match to TRBD1 covers 7 bases. The CDR3 is 13 amino acids. Trimming removed 5 bases from V and 2 bases from J; junction bases left unmatched: 6. Looked up from germline, CDR1 is SQVTM and CDR2 is ANQGSEA. This chain's CDR3 is CSVQGTAAYEQYF. In nucleotides, the CDR3 is TGCAGCGTTCAAGGGACAGCAGCCTACGAGCAGTACTTC.

The genes are TRBV7-8 and TRBJ1-4, with TRBD1 matching 7 bases. The trim removed 5 bases at V and 2 bases at J, leaving 5 bases unmatched. From germline, CDR1 is SGHVS and CDR2 FQNEAQ. This CDR3 is built from 15 residues. Written as DNA, the CDR3 is TGTGCCAGCAGCGCCAAGGGACAGACTAATGAAAAACTGTTTTTT. This sequence encodes CASSAKGQTNEKLFF.

This clone was recorded at least ten times. V gene TRBV2 combines with J gene TRBJ1-1; unclear D gene. Trimming stripped 5 bases from V and 7 bases from J, with 8 bases between. The CDR3 loop spans 11 amino acids. Germline loops: CDR1 SNHLY, CDR2 FYNNEI. The CDR3 sequence: CASSFENEAFF. The CDR3 DNA reads TGTGCCAGCAGTTTCGAGAATGAAGCTTTCTTT.

The gene calls are TRBV2 and TRBJ2-2; 10 nucleotides match TRBD2. The germline V gene has CDR1 SNHLY and CDR2 FYNNEI. The ends lost 3 bases at V and 4 bases at J; junction bases unmatched: 8. The CDR3 has 17 residues. The CDR3 DNA sequence: TGTGCCAGCAGTGACACCAGCGGGAGGGGAAGCACCGGGGAGCTGTTTTTT. It is translated as CASSDTSGRGSTGELFF.

The chain links TRBV4-1 to TRBJ1-2; D not certain. Germline V gene data show CDR1 as MGHRA and CDR2 as YSYEKL. V was clipped by 5 bases and J by 4 bases, with 11 bases between them. The CDR3 totals 13 residues. The CDR3 nucleotides are TGCGCCAGCAGCTCTATTGGGCCCTATGGCTACACCTTC. Amino acids: CASSSIGPYGYTF.

The rearrangement links TRBV4-2 to TRBJ2-7; tentative D call: TRBD2 (6 bases). The CDR3 is 15 residues long. Deletions cut 1 base from V and 0 bases from J, with 10 bases between. Germline values: CDR1 LGHNA, CDR2 YNFKEQ. The CDR3 region has the DNA TGTGCCAGCAGCCAAGTGGGGGGAAGCTCCTACGAGCAGTACTTC. Its protein is CASSQVGGSSYEQYF.

The chain is built from TRBV5-4 and TRBJ2-5; D possibly corresponds to TRBD1 (6 bases). Germline V gives CDR1 SGHNT, CDR2 YYREEE (reference sequence). The CDR3 sequence is 14 residues long. Trimming left V 1 base short and J 5 bases short, with 12 bases between. CDR3 DNA sequence: TGTGCCAGCAGCTTGACAGGGTCCGGGGAGACCCAGTACTTC. Residues: CASSLTGSGETQYF. The full variable domain, with the rest looked up from reference TRBV5-4 and TRBJ2-5, is ETGVTQSPTHLIKTRGQQVTLRCSSQSGHNTVSWYQQALGQGPQFIFQYYREEENGRGNFPPRFSGLQFPNYSSELNVNALELDDSALYLCASSLTGSGETQYFGPGTRLLVL.

This chain connects TRBV7-2 to TRBJ2-3; a weak D match, TRBD1 (5 bases). From germline, CDR1 is SGHTA and CDR2 FQGNSA. Deletions cut 1 base from V and 7 bases from J, with 15 bases between. CDR3 length: 15 residues. The CDR3 is CASSLGQTVVNTQYF. Here the CDR3 DNA reads TGTGCCAGCAGCTTAGGTCAGACAGTCGTGAATACGCAGTATTTT.